This T cell receptor beta chain is from a study of response to subunit inactivated influenza vaccine. Findings of the study overall: It was suggested by the authors that few new T cells are recruited by each seasonal influenza vaccination.

TCRdb passed the RT-PCR reads through MiXCR, listing each CDR3 protein once. The table records about 570,000 distinct CDR3 sequences, around 11% of them present only once. The CDR3 is made up of 13 amino acids. J gave up 14 bases and V 4 bases, and 7 bases lay outside the gene matches. The germline V gene has CDR1 SGHDT and CDR2 YYEEEE. This clonotype was observed at least ten times. Its antigen is undetermined. The TCR comes from a man aged 50 to 59 who received an inactivated influenza vaccine. Source: PBMCs from blood, taken on the day of vaccination. The V and J genes are TRBV5-6 and TRBJ2-1, with 12 bases identical to TRBD2. The CDR3 loop reads CASSRGLAGIKFF. The CDR3 DNA sequence: TGTGCCAGCAGCAGAGGACTAGCGGGAATTAAGTTCTTC. The full variable domain, rest sourced from reference TRBV5-6 and TRBJ2-1, is DAGVTQSPTHLIKTRGQQVTLRCSPKSGHDTVSWYQQALGQGPQFIFQYYEEEERQRGNFPDRFSGHQFPNYSSELNVNALLLGDSALYLCASSRGLAGIKFFGPGTRLTVL.